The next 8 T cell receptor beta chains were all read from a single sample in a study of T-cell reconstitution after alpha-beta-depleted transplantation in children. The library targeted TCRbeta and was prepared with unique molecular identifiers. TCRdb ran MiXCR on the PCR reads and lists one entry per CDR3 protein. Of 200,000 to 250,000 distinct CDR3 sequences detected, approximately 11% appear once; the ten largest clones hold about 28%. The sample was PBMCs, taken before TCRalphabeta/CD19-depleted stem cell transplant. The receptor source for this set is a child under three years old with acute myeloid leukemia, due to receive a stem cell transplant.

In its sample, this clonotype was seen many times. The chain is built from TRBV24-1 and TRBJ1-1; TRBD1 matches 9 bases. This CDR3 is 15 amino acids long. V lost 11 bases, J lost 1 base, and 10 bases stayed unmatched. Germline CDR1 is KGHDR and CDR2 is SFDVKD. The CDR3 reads CAIAQSGQGNTEAFF. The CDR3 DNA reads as TGTGCCATCGCCCAATCGGGACAGGGGAACACTGAAGCTTTCTTT.

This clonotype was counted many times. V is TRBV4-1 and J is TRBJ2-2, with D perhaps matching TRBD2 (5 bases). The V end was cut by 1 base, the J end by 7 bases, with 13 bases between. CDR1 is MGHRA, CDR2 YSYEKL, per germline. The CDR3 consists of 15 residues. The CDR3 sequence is CASSQGPGRGGELFF. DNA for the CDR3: TGCGCCAGCAGCCAAGGACCGGGGAGAGGCGGGGAGCTGTTTTTT.

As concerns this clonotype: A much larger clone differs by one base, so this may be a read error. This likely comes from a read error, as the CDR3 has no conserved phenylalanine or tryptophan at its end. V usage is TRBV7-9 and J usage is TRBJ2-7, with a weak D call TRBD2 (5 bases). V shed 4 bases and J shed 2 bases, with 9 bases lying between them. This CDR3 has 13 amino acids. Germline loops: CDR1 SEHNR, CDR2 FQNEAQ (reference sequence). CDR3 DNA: TGTGCCAGCAGCTCGGACTTAACCTACGAGCAGTACATC. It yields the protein CASSSDLTYEQYI.

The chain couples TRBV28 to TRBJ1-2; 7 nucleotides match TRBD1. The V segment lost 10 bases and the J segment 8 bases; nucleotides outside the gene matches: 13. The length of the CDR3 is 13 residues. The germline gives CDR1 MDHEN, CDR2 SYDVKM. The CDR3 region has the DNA TGTGCCACCCCTCGTACAGGGGTTTACGGCTACACCTTC. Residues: CATPRTGVYGYTF.

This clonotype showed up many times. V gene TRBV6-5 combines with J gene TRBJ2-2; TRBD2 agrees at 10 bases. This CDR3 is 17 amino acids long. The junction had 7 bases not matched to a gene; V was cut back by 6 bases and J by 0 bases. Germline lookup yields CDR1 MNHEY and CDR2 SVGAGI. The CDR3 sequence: CASSYLTSGSNTGELFF. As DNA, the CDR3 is TGTGCCAGCAGCTACCTGACTAGCGGGTCGAACACCGGGGAGCTGTTTTTT.

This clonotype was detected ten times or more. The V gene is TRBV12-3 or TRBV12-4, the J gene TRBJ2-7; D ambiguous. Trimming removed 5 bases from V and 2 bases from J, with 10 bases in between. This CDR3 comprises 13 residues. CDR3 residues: CASSIGRTYEQYF. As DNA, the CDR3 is TGTGCCAGCAGTATTGGAAGAACCTACGAGCAGTACTTC.

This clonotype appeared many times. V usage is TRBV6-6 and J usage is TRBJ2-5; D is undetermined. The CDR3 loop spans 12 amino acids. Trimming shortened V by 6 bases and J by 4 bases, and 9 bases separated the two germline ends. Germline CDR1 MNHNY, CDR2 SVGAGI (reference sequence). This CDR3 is CASSKSPETQYF. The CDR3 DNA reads TGTGCCAGCAGCAAGAGTCCAGAGACCCAGTACTTC.

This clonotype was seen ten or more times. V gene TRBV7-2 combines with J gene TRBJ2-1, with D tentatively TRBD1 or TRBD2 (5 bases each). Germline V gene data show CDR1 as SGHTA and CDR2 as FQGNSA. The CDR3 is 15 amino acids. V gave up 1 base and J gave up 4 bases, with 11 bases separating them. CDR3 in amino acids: CASSLDPGPYNEQFF. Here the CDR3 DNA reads TGTGCCAGCAGCTTAGACCCGGGACCTTACAATGAGCAGTTCTTC.